This T cell receptor beta chain originates from a study of tumor T cells in aggressive B-cell lymphoma. Produced via immunoSEQ multiplex PCR; TCRdb's table is partial and in-frame only. This table holds approximately 12,000 clones, about nine tenths found once. The CDR3 runs to 16 residues. In germline, CDR1 is SGHDT, CDR2 YYEEEE. V gave up 4 bases and J gave up 6 bases, with 22 bases separating them. The TCR comes from an adult with diffuse large B cell lymphoma. The sample comprised tumor tissue. This chain links TRBV5-6 with TRBJ1-1; D is perhaps TRBD1 (5 bases). CDR3: CASSLNRGGGDPEAFF. The CDR3 DNA reads TGTGCCAGCAGCCTAAACCGGGGGGGAGGAGACCCTGAAGCTTTCTTT.